The 32 T cell receptor beta chains below all came from one sample that was sequenced in a study of neurological immune-mediated disorders. As for time point: longitudinal time-point 3. TCRdb fed the 5' RACE reads into MiXCR, producing one record per CDR3 protein. The sample holds fewer than 85,000 distinct CDR3 sequences, about 4.3% seen once. The sequencing sample was made of PBMCs. These receptor sequences come from a woman aged 60-70 years with multiple sclerosis.

CDR3: CASSSPGRKEETQYF. CDR3 nucleotide sequence: TGTGCCAGCAGCAGCCCGGGACGTAAGGAAGAGACCCAGTACTTC. This chain connects TRBV6-5 to TRBJ2-5; D is possibly TRBD1 or TRBD2 (5 bases each). CDR3 size: 15 residues. V was shortened by 6 bases and J by 3 bases, with 17 bases between the two germline ends. CDR1 and CDR2 (germline): MNHEY, SVGAGI.

This clonotype has ten or more counts. The J gene is TRBJ2-5, the V gene TRBV12-3 or TRBV12-4; TRBD2 is a possible D gene (5 bases). There are 12 residues in the CDR3. The germline V and J ends were trimmed by 10 bases and 5 bases, with 14 bases remaining between them. The CDR3 DNA sequence: TGTGCCACCAAACGGGGAATTGAGACCCAGTACTTC. Its translation: CATKRGIETQYF.

This clonotype was detected many times. J is TRBJ1-1 and V is TRBV20-1, with D uncertain. CDR3 length: 15 amino acids. V was shortened by 0 bases and J by 4 bases, with 15 bases between the two germline ends. Germline CDR1 reads DFQATT; CDR2 reads SNEGSKA (reference sequence). The CDR3: CSARDNGERSTEAFF. The CDR3 DNA reads as TGCAGTGCTAGAGATAATGGGGAAAGGAGCACTGAAGCTTTCTTT.

This clonotype was counted at least ten times. The chain employs TRBV20-1 and TRBJ2-1; 11 positions match TRBD1. Losses at the gene ends were 3 bases for V and 9 bases for J; bases not matched to a gene: 4. The CDR3 covers 13 residues. Looked up from germline, CDR1 is DFQATT and CDR2 is SNEGSKA (reference sequence). The CDR3 DNA sequence: TGCAGTGCTAGGGACAGGGGGCGCTTTGAGCAGTTCTTC. It translates to CSARDRGRFEQFF.

This clonotype was recorded many times. The chain employs TRBV6-2 or TRBV6-3 and TRBJ1-5, with TRBD1 as a possible D gene (5 bases). Germline V gives CDR1 MNHEY, CDR2 SVGEGT. This CDR3 is 14 amino acids long. The V end lost 6 bases, the J end lost 4 bases, and 13 bases lay between the germline ends. CDR3 in amino acids: CASRAGDRNQPQHF. For the CDR3, the DNA is TGTGCCAGCAGGGCTGGGGACCGAAATCAGCCCCAGCATTTT.

This clonotype was seen ten or more times. This chain connects TRBV7-9 to TRBJ2-7; TRBD1 agrees at 11 bases. Germline V gene data show CDR1 as SEHNR and CDR2 as FQNEAQ (reference sequence). The ends lost 5 bases at V and 2 bases at J; junction bases unmatched: 5. The CDR3 is made up of 15 amino acids. The CDR3 here is CASSHGQGAAYEQYF. CDR3 sequence (DNA): TGTGCCAGCAGCCACGGACAGGGGGCCGCCTACGAGCAGTACTTC. The whole variable domain, remainder taken from reference TRBV7-9 and TRBJ2-7, is DTGVSQNPRHKITKRGQNVTFRCDPISEHNRLYWYRQTLGQGPEFLTYFQNEAQLEKSRLLSDRFSAERPKGSFSTLEIQRTEQGDSAMYLCASSHGQGAAYEQYFGPGTRLTVT.

This clonotype was picked up many times. The chain couples TRBV7-8 to TRBJ1-1; D remains unclear. CDR3 length: 13 residues. Trimming left V 6 bases short and J 4 bases short, with 12 bases between. Germline assignment: CDR1 SGHVS and CDR2 FQNEAQ. The CDR3 bases are TGTGCCAGCAGTGAAAGACGGGTCACTGAAGCTTTCTTT. This encodes CASSERRVTEAFF.

Many counts were recorded for this clonotype. The V call is TRBV29-1, the J call TRBJ1-5; D call uncertain. CDR1 SQVTM and CDR2 ANQGSEA come from the germline V gene. The CDR3 length is 13 residues. V dropped 5 bases and J dropped 3 bases, with 11 bases sitting between them. This CDR3 reads CSVTKDLNQPQHF. CDR3 DNA sequence: TGCAGCGTTACCAAGGACCTCAATCAGCCCCAGCATTTT.

This clonotype was observed many times. The genes are TRBV28 and TRBJ2-1; D gene unclear. V was clipped by 6 bases and J by 10 bases, with 13 bases between them. The germline CDR1 and CDR2 sequences are MDHEN and SYDVKM. This CDR3 has 12 amino acids. In DNA form, the CDR3 reads TGTGCCAGCAGCCCGGCTGTCGGGGAGCAGTTCTTC. Amino acid sequence: CASSPAVGEQFF.

This clonotype came up many times. This chain uses TRBV28 with TRBJ1-3; the D is unclear. Trimming stripped 8 bases from V and 2 bases from J, with 7 bases between. The CDR3 has 12 residues. Germline V gene data show CDR1 as MDHEN and CDR2 as SYDVKM. CDR3 sequence reads: CASGTTGNTIYF. The CDR3 coding sequence is TGTGCCAGCGGTACCACTGGAAACACCATATATTTT.

Ten or more counts support this clonotype. The chain couples TRBV12-3 or TRBV12-4 to TRBJ1-3; TRBD1 is a possible D gene (6 bases). The V and J ends lost 6 bases and 0 bases respectively, with 15 bases between them. The CDR3 is made up of 16 amino acids. CDR3 DNA sequence: TGTGCCAGCAGCCCCCGACAGGATAGCTCTGGAAACACCATATATTTT. This codes for CASSPRQDSSGNTIYF.

As to this clonotype: A much bigger clone sits one base away, suggesting this may be a read error. The chain uses TRBV29-1 and TRBJ1-6; D gene ambiguous. Per the germline V gene, CDR1 is SQVTM and CDR2 is ANQGSEA. The CDR3 totals 13 residues. The CDR3 coding sequence is TGCAGCGTCGGAGCTGGGGTAGGGTCACTCCTCCACTTT. It is translated as CSVGAGVGSLLHF.

The table lists this clonotype with many counts. This chain uses TRBV7-8 with TRBJ1-2, with D hard to call. V was cut by 5 bases and J by 8 bases, with 18 bases left in between. The length of the CDR3 is 14 residues. Germline values: CDR1 SGHVS, CDR2 FQNEAQ. CDR3 protein: CASSPLRTASGYTF. CDR3 nucleotide sequence: TGTGCCAGCAGCCCCCTTCGGACGGCATCCGGCTACACCTTC.

This clonotype was found many times. This sequence joins TRBV12-3 or TRBV12-4 and TRBJ2-1; D is perhaps TRBD2 (5 bases). V gave up 8 bases and J gave up 4 bases, with 6 bases separating them. The CDR3 length is 11 residues. The CDR3 protein is CASRGYNEQFF. Here the CDR3 DNA reads TGTGCCAGCCGGGGATACAATGAGCAGTTCTTC.

This clonotype was detected ten times or more. The chain combines TRBV5-1 with TRBJ2-1; TRBD2 matches 8 bases. Unmatched junction bases numbered 4, after V lost 1 base and J lost 4 bases. CDR1 SGHRS and CDR2 YFSETQ come from the germline V gene. There are 15 residues in the CDR3. For the CDR3, the DNA is TGCGCCAGCAGCTTGTCGCTAGCGGGTTACAATGAGCAGTTCTTC. It translates to CASSLSLAGYNEQFF.

This clonotype was found many times. This chain connects TRBV14 to TRBJ2-1; TRBD2 is a possible D gene (6 bases). CDR3 length: 12 residues. CDR1 and CDR2 (germline): SGHDN, FVKESK. V lost 0 bases to trimming and J lost 12 bases, with 9 bases between them. CDR3 in amino acids: CASSQDNGRQFF. CDR3 nucleotides: TGTGCCAGCAGCCAAGATAACGGGAGGCAGTTCTTC. Supplemented by reference TRBV14 and TRBJ2-1, the full variable domain reads EAGVTQFPSHSVIEKGQTVTLRCDPISGHDNLYWYRRVMGKEIKFLLHFVKESKQDESGMPNNRFLAERTGGTYSTLKVQPAELEDSGVYFCASSQDNGRQFFGPGTRLTVL.

This clonotype was counted at least ten times. The V gene is TRBV7-2, the J gene TRBJ1-1, with D unclear. V was cut by 1 base and J by 0 bases, with 6 bases left in between. The CDR3 has 14 amino acids. Per germline, CDR1 SGHTA and CDR2 FQGNSA. The CDR3 region has the DNA TGTGCCAGCAGCTTAGTTCCGTTGAACACTGAAGCTTTCTTT. This encodes CASSLVPLNTEAFF. Using reference TRBV7-2 and TRBJ1-1 for the parts outside the CDR3, the full variable domain is GAGVSQSPSNKVTEKGKDVELRCDPISGHTALYWYRQSLGQGLEFLIYFQGNSAPDKSGLPSDRFSAERTGGSVSTLTIQRTQQEDSAVYLCASSLVPLNTEAFFGQGTRLTVV.

This clonotype occurred many times. The chain recombines TRBV7-9 with TRBJ2-2, with TRBD1 as a possible D gene (6 bases). CDR3 length equals 14 residues. Trimming removed 5 bases at V and 1 base at J, with 8 bases between. From germline, CDR1 is SEHNR and CDR2 FQNEAQ (reference sequence). CDR3 region: CASSQQGNTGELFF. DNA of the CDR3: TGTGCCAGCAGCCAACAGGGGAACACCGGGGAGCTGTTTTTT.

This clonotype was detected ten times or more. The V and J genes are TRBV20-1 and TRBJ2-7; 8 bases are a match to TRBD1. Trimming cost V 0 bases and J 3 bases; bases outside gene matches: 7. The CDR3 extends over 15 amino acids. The germline gives CDR1 DFQATT, CDR2 SNEGSKA (reference sequence). The CDR3 DNA follows: TGCAGTGCTAGAGAGTCGGACAGGGAAGTCTACGAGCAGTACTTC. Its protein product is CSARESDREVYEQYF.

This clonotype was counted ten times or more. The gene calls are TRBV5-5 and TRBJ1-5, with no clear D. CDR1 and CDR2 from the germline V gene are SGHKS and YYEKEE (reference sequence). Deletions cut 4 bases from V and 1 base from J, with 9 bases between. This CDR3 region has 14 residues. The CDR3 loop is CASSADRSNQPQHF. CDR3 DNA: TGTGCCAGCAGCGCGGACCGAAGCAATCAGCCCCAGCATTTT.

This clonotype appeared many times. The rearrangement links TRBV6-1 to TRBJ2-2, with D maybe TRBD1 (6 bases). The V and J ends lost 8 bases and 1 base respectively, with 14 bases between them. The CDR3 totals 15 residues. Germline lookup yields CDR1 MNHNS and CDR2 SASEGT. CDR3 loop: CASRIGTLNTGELFF. DNA of the CDR3: TGTGCCAGCCGTATAGGGACACTGAACACCGGGGAGCTGTTTTTT.

Concerning this clonotype: Possible read error: a much larger clone is one base away. This chain links TRBV7-2 with TRBJ2-1; tentatively, D is TRBD1 (5 bases). Germline values: CDR1 SGHTA, CDR2 FQGNSA. The length of the CDR3 is 13 residues. Trimming took off 5 bases at V and 4 bases at J, with 9 bases between the two ends. DNA for the CDR3: TGTGCCAGCAGCCCCAAGGGGTACAATGAGCAGTTCTTC. Translated, it gives CASSPKGYNEQFF.

In this sample, this clonotype turned up many times. The V gene is TRBV7-6, the J gene TRBJ1-2; 8 bases fit TRBD1. Trimming cost V 4 bases and J 4 bases; bases outside gene matches: 8. The germline CDR1 and CDR2 sequences are SGHVS and FNYEAQ. CDR3 size: 15 residues. The CDR3 loop is CASSSQDREVYGYTF. Here the CDR3 DNA reads TGTGCCAGCAGCTCCCAGGACAGGGAGGTCTATGGCTACACCTTC.

This clonotype appeared many times. CDR3 residues: CASSVEQGRRGAPYTF. CDR3 nucleotide sequence: TGTGCCAGCAGCGTAGAACAGGGCCGACGCGGAGCCCCCTACACCTTC. The rearrangement joins TRBV9 to TRBJ1-2; D is perhaps TRBD1 (6 bases). Germline assignment: CDR1 SGDLS and CDR2 YYNGEE. V was pared by 0 bases and J by 10 bases, with 22 bases between. This CDR3 region has 16 residues. Based on the CDR3 plus reference TRBV9 and TRBJ1-2, the full variable domain is DSGVTQTPKHLITATGQRVTLRCSPRSGDLSVYWYQQSLDQGLQFLIQYYNGEERAKGNILERFSAQQFPDLHSELNLSSLELGDSALYFCASSVEQGRRGAPYTFGSGTRLTVV.

This sequence joins TRBV12-3 or TRBV12-4 and TRBJ2-3; 9 bases are a match to TRBD2. V shed 5 bases, J shed 13 bases, and the junction held 10 bases outside the gene matches. CDR3 length: 13 residues. The CDR3 region has the DNA TGTGCCAGCAGTCAGATTAGCGGGGGAGGAGAGTATTTT. Amino acid sequence: CASSQISGGGEYF.

This clonotype was seen many times. V gene TRBV5-1 combines with J gene TRBJ2-5; 8 nucleotides line up with TRBD2. Germline lookup yields CDR1 SGHRS and CDR2 YFSETQ. V was pared by 4 bases and J by 5 bases, with 13 bases of the junction left unmatched. There are 16 residues in the CDR3. CDR3 coding DNA: TGCGCCAGCAGCCGGGGACTAGGAGCTACGGGGGAGACCCAGTACTTC. As protein: CASSRGLGATGETQYF.

This clonotype was counted many times. The chain carries TRBV5-1 and TRBJ2-3; 8 bases line up with TRBD2. CDR3 length: 14 amino acids. With 5 bases clipped from V and 2 bases from J, the junction kept 4 bases outside the gene matches. Germline loops: CDR1 SGHRS, CDR2 YFSETQ. In DNA form, the CDR3 reads TGCGCCAGCAGTAGCGGGGTGCCCACAGATACGCAGTATTTT. Translating gives CASSSGVPTDTQYF.

This clonotype was detected many times. The rearrangement links TRBV11-2 to TRBJ1-4, with unresolved D. The CDR3 runs 14 residues. Deletions cut 0 bases from V and 16 bases from J, with 18 bases between. The germline CDR1 and CDR2 sequences are SGHAT and FQNNGV. CDR3: CASSLDTGLETRFF. The CDR3, as DNA: TGTGCCAGCAGCTTAGATACCGGGTTAGAAACTCGGTTTTTT.

This clonotype was detected ten times or more. The J gene is TRBJ1-6, the V gene TRBV20-1; D ambiguous. The V end was cut by 0 bases, the J end by 0 bases, with 12 bases between. The length of the CDR3 is 17 residues. The germline CDR1 and CDR2 sequences are DFQATT and SNEGSKA (reference sequence). CDR3 bases: TGCAGTGCTAGAGATGGTGAAAGAAGCTCCTATAATTCACCCCTCCACTTT. Amino acids: CSARDGERSSYNSPLHF.

This clonotype has ten or more counts. The chain employs TRBV9 and TRBJ2-7; D is unclear. V was pared by 0 bases and J by 4 bases, with 14 bases between. CDR1 is SGDLS, CDR2 YYNGEE, per germline. The CDR3 loop spans 15 amino acids. CDR3 sequence reads: CASSVGRQARYEQYF. CDR3 nucleotides: TGTGCCAGCAGCGTAGGGAGACAAGCACGTTACGAGCAGTACTTC.

This clonotype was counted at least ten times. The chain has TRBV5-1 and TRBJ2-7; TRBD1 agrees at 9 bases. This CDR3 is 15 amino acids long. The V segment lost 1 base and the J segment 3 bases; nucleotides outside the gene matches: 5. The germline V gene has CDR1 SGHRS and CDR2 YFSETQ. The CDR3 loop reads CASSLMTGGNYEQYF. The CDR3 coding sequence is TGCGCCAGCAGCTTGATGACAGGGGGTAACTACGAGCAGTACTTC.

This clonotype was recorded at least ten times. The gene calls are TRBV9 and TRBJ1-1; D is unclear. The CDR3 is 15 amino acids. Per germline, CDR1 SGDLS and CDR2 YYNGEE. Trimming took 4 bases from V and 1 from J, leaving 14 bases between them. The CDR3 loop reads CASSRIRAANTEAFF. The CDR3 region has the DNA TGTGCCAGCAGCCGTATCCGGGCAGCGAACACTGAAGCTTTCTTT.